This TCR beta chain derives from a study of regulatory T cells in long-lasting Graves disease. Study results and caveats: With persistent disease, TRBV28, TRBJ1-2 and TRBJ2-5 were the favored segments.

This clonotype has only a few counts. Its antigen is still unknown. According to the study, TCR beta libraries were built with iRepertoire HTBI primers and CDR3-region Arm-PCR. In the study's own analysis: The samples included 60 to 65 TRBV and about 13 TRBJ segments. TCRdb reanalysed the multiplex PCR reads using MiXCR and keeps one entry per CDR3 protein. TCRdb assigned the V and J calls; the authors' analysis was not used. Of 540,000 or so distinct CDR3 sequences listed, approximately 15% are singletons. Germline CDR1 is GTSNPN and CDR2 is SVGIG (reference sequence). Between the trimmed V and J ends, which lost 0 bases and 5 bases, there was a span of 7 bases. The CDR3 extends over 13 amino acids. Time point in this sample: newly diagnosed GD, antithyroid drugs for less than 3 months. From PBMCs, RNA was extracted and then used to make the TCR library. These sequences were also reported in another study, on T cells in Graves' hyperthyroidism and ophthalmopathy. This second report adds: The patients, who ranged from 18 to 65 in age, presented with newly diagnosed hyperthyroidism lasting under 2 months. An initial round of RT-PCR targeting the TCR CDR3 relied on the HTBI primer set.

Specimen: peripheral blood mononuclear cells (PBMCs), collected at new diagnosis, from a patient treated with antithyroid drugs. This clonotype originated in a man aged 25-45 years with Graves disease. The V gene is TRBV30, the J gene TRBJ2-2; D not certain. CDR3 bases: TGTGCCTGGAGTGTACTGAGAACCGGGGAGCTGTTTTTT. It translates to CAWSVLRTGELFF.